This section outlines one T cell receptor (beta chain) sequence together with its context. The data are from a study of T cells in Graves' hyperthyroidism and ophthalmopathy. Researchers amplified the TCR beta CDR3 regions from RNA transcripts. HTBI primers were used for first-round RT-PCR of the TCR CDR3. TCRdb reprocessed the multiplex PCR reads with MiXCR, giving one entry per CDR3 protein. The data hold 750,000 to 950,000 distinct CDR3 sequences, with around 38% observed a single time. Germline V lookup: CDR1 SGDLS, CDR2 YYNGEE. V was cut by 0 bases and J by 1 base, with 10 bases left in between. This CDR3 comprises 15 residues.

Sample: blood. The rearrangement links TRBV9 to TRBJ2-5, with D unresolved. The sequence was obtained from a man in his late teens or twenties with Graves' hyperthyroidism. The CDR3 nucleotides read TGTGCCAGCAGCGTAGGGGAACGGATCCAAGAGACCCAGTACTTC. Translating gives CASSVGERIQETQYF.